Below, one TCR beta chain is given with its context. What it recognizes is unknown. This sample was included in a study of cytomegalovirus exposure and HLA in healthy donors. Study conclusions and caveats: Most subjects' HLA-A and HLA-B alleles were reportedly predicted from TCR beta sequences. Within a later analysis, the majority of CMV-associated TCR beta chains appeared HLA-restricted. The authors confirmed in vitro that a few CMV-associated chains were specific for CMV antigens.

Donors sampled were nominally healthy, though unrecorded immune exposures were likely. Germline V gives CDR1 SEHNR, CDR2 FQNEAQ (reference sequence). This CDR3 has 13 amino acids. Trimming shortened V by 1 base and J by 6 bases, and 7 bases separated the two germline ends. This PCR relied on a set of 60 Vbeta primers and 13 Jbeta primers. The repertoire was sequenced with immunoSEQ multiplex PCR; TCRdb's copy has only in-frame clones and lacks some. This table holds some 210,000 clones, roughly 81% found once. Input material: PBMCs. This sequence joins TRBV7-9 and TRBJ1-5; D remains unclear. This sequence was found in a woman aged 30 to 39 in good health and CMV-seropositive. The CDR3 loop reads CASSLEGGQPQHF. Written as DNA, the CDR3 is TGTGCCAGCAGCTTAGAAGGCGGTCAGCCCCAGCATTTT.